This T cell receptor beta chain was sequenced for a study of blood T cell repertoires in COVID-19. The CDR3 is 14 amino acids. Germline V CDR1 and CDR2: KGHSH, LQKENI. The ends lost 4 bases at V and 4 bases at J; junction bases unmatched: 2. Original analysis: Cell counts per sample came from amplifying reference gene primers. Sequenced by immunoSEQ multiplex PCR; TCRdb stores in-frame clones only, minus some. V and J calls plus clone size are reproduced from that table; the DNA served to infer D and trimming. Of over 200,000 clones in the sample, 81% were seen once. The V call is TRBV18, the J call TRBJ1-4; 8 bases fit TRBD1. This sequence originates from a woman aged 50 to 60 with acute COVID-19. Sequencing used PBMCs or T cells enriched from blood (not recorded which). The CDR3 DNA reads as TGTGCCAGCTCACGACAGGGGAATAATGAAAAACTGTTTTTT. Translation gives CASSRQGNNEKLFF.